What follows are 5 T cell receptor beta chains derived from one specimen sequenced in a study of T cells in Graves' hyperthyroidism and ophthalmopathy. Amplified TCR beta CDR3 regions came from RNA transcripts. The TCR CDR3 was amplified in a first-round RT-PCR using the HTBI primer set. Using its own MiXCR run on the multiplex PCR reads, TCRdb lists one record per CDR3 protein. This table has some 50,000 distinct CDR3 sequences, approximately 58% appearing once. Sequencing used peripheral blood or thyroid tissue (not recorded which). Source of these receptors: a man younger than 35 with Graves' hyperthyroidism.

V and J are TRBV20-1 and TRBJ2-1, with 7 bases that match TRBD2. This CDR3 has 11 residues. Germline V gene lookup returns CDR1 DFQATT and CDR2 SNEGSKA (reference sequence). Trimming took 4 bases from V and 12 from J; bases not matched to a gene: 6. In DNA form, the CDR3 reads TGCAGTGCTAAGGGCGGACTAGGGCAGTTCTTC. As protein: CSAKGGLGQFF.

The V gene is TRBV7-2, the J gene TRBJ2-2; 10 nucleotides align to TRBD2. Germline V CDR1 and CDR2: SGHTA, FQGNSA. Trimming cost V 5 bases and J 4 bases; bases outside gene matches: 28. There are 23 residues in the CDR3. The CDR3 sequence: CASSPRDSISLAGEIGRTGELFF. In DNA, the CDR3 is TGTGCCAGCAGCCCCAGGGACAGTATATCGCTAGCGGGAGAGATAGGTCGCACCGGGGAGCTGTTTTTT. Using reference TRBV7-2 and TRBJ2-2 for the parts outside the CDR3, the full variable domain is GAGVSQSPSNKVTEKGKDVELRCDPISGHTALYWYRQSLGQGLEFLIYFQGNSAPDKSGLPSDRFSAERTGGSVSTLTIQRTQQEDSAVYLCASSPRDSISLAGEIGRTGELFFGEGSRLTVL.

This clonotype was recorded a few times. The CDR3 region is CASSPGLTYNSPLHF. The CDR3 DNA reads as TGTGCCAGCAGCCCGGGACTTACCTATAATTCACCCCTCCACTTT. The rearrangement uses TRBV7-2 and TRBJ1-6; perhaps TRBD1 as D (5 bases). V dropped 5 bases and J dropped 2 bases, with 10 bases sitting between them. This CDR3 is 15 amino acids long. Germline V gives CDR1 SGHTA, CDR2 FQGNSA.

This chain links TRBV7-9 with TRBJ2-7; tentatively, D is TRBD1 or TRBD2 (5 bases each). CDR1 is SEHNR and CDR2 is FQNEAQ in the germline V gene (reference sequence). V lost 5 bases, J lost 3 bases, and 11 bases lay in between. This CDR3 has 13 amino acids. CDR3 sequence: CASSPWDLYEQYF. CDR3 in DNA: TGTGCCAGCAGCCCCTGGGACCTCTACGAGCAGTACTTC.

CDR3 nucleotide sequence: TGTGCCAGCAGCATGACTAGGGACACCGGGGAGCTGTTTTTT. This translates into CASSMTRDTGELFF. V and J are TRBV7-8 and TRBJ2-2; tentative D call: TRBD2 (6 bases). Trimming took off 5 bases at V and 3 bases at J, with 10 bases between the two ends. Germline-derived CDR1 and CDR2 are SGHVS and FQNEAQ. This CDR3 is 14 amino acids long.